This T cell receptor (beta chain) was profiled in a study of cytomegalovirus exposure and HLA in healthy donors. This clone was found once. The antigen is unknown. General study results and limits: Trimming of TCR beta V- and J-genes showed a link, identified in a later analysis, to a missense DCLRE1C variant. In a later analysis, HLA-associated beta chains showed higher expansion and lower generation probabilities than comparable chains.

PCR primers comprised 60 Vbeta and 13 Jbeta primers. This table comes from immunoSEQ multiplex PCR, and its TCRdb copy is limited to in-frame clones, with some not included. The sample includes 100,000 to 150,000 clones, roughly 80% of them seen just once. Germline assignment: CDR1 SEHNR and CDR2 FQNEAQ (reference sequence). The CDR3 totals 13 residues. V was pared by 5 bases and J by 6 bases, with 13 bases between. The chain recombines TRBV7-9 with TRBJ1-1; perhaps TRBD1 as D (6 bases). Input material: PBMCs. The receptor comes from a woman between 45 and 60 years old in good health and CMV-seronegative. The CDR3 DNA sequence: TGTGCCAGCAGCGACTCAGGGGTTCCTGAAGCTTTCTTT. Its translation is CASSDSGVPEAFF.